This T cell receptor (beta chain) was sequenced during a study of cytomegalovirus exposure and HLA in healthy donors. About this clone: Antigen: not known.

Study-wide points: On later analysis, the bulk of CMV-associated TCR beta chains appeared to be HLA-restricted.

Sampled while nominally healthy, donors likely had unrecorded immune exposures. It was with 60 Vbeta and 13 Jbeta primers that the PCR ran. Using immunoSEQ multiplex PCR, the repertoire was profiled, and TCRdb retains in-frame clones only, with some absent. The data show under 300,000 clones, with around four fifths seen just once and about 2% held by the top ten. The CDR3 consists of 13 residues. V gave up 3 bases and J gave up 6 bases; unmatched junction bases: 3. Germline V gene lookup returns CDR1 SGHVS and CDR2 FNYEAQ. This TCR derives from a woman between 40 and 55 years old in good health and CMV-seropositive. J is TRBJ1-2 and V is TRBV7-6; 8 bases are shared with TRBD1. Specimen: PBMCs. CDR3 residues: CASSLTGADGYTF. Here the CDR3 DNA reads TGTGCCAGCAGCTTGACAGGGGCCGATGGCTACACCTTC.